The present T cell receptor beta chain was sequenced within a study of naive and memory T cell subsets. Study outcomes and limitations: In naive cells, over 90% of TCR sequences were seen only once.

In the case of this clonotype: What it binds is not known.

Both TRBC1 and TRBC2 were covered by a beta constant-region primer of two equimolar oligonucleotides. MiXCR, applied by TCRdb to the UMI-ligation and nested PCR reads, yields one record per CDR3 protein. The sample has 140,000 to 150,000 distinct CDR3 sequences, more than 15% seen once. This clonotype was sampled from a human donor in good health. Sequences were obtained from naive CD4+ T cells from blood.

The CDR3 protein is CASSPHSLAGPYNEQFF. CDR3 nucleotide sequence: TGTGCCAGCAGCCCCCACTCACTAGCGGGGCCCTACAATGAGCAGTTCTTC. This rearrangement joins TRBV14 to TRBJ2-1, with 10 nucleotides matching TRBD2. V was pared by 4 bases and J by 2 bases, with 8 bases of the junction left unmatched. CDR1 is SGHDN and CDR2 is FVKESK in the germline V gene. The CDR3 contains 17 residues.